One and the same sample provided the 20 T cell receptor delta chains below, sequenced in a study of gamma-delta chains in newborns, infants, children. TCRdb fed the reads into CATT to redo clone calling. The sample includes 6,000 or so delta-chain clones, about 14% of them seen just once. The source material was blood, sampled at baseline. The source of these receptors is a child who was a newborn, infant or young child, either healthy, febrile or measles-vaccinated (not recorded which).

This clone was counted only a few times. Other nucleotide sequences from this sample produce the same CDR3. The chain has TRDV1 and TRDJ1; 9 bases are shared with TRDD3. The germline CDR1 and CDR2 sequences are TSWWSYY and QGS. V lost 6 bases, J lost 0 bases, and 32 bases stayed unmatched. The CDR3 loop spans 24 amino acids. CDR3 amino acids: CALGILRFLNYRTGGDPYTDKLIF. CDR3 nucleotide sequence: TGTGCTCTTGGAATTCTACGTTTCCTAAACTACCGTACTGGGGGAGACCCGTACACCGATAAACTCATCTTT.

This clone counts as medium-sized. The V call is TRDV2, the J call TRDJ1, with a possible D match to TRDD3 (5 bases). Germline V gene lookup returns CDR1 GEAIGNYY and CDR2 EKD. The CDR3 is 19 amino acids. V lost 3 bases, J lost 0 bases, and 25 bases lay in between. DNA for the CDR3: TGTGCCTGTGACTCCATTACCCCACCACGGGGGTCGTACACCGATAAACTCATCTTT. This encodes CACDSITPPRGSYTDKLIF.

This clone was recorded a few times. This chain links TRDV1 with TRDJ1, with 13 bases matching TRDD3. Germline CDR1 reads TSWWSYY; CDR2 reads QGS. V gave up 0 bases and J gave up 0 bases; unmatched junction bases: 34. The CDR3 covers 28 residues. CDR3: CALGELGKTSLPVLGDTPSSLNTDKLIF. The DNA for the CDR3 is TGTGCTCTTGGGGAACTAGGAAAAACGAGCCTCCCGGTACTGGGGGATACGCCTTCTTCCCTTAACACCGATAAACTCATCTTT.

V usage is TRDV3 and J usage is TRDJ1, with 9 nucleotides matching TRDD2. Trimming removed 4 bases from V and 0 bases from J; junction bases left unmatched: 21. Germline V gene lookup returns CDR1 TVYSNPD and CDR2 GDNSRS (reference sequence). There are 19 residues in the CDR3. This CDR3 is CAYRPSYWGQAAYTDKLIF. CDR3 DNA sequence: TGTGCCTATAGGCCTTCCTACTGGGGCCAAGCTGCGTACACCGATAAACTCATCTTT. Based on the CDR3 plus reference TRDV3 and TRDJ1, the full variable domain is CDKVTQSSPDQTVASGSEVVLLCTYDTVYSNPDLFWYRIRPDYSFQFVFYGDNSRSEGADFTQGRFSVKHILTQKAFHLVISPVRTEDSATYYCAYRPSYWGQAAYTDKLIFGKGTRVTVEP.

By proportion, this clone is medium-sized. The chain combines TRDV2 with TRDJ1; 13 bases are a match to TRDD3. J gave up 9 bases and V 0 bases, and 6 bases lay outside the gene matches. CDR3 length: 15 residues. CDR1 and CDR2 from the germline V gene are GEAIGNYY and EKD. The CDR3 DNA reads TGTGCCTGTGACACCCTCCTACTGGGGGATACGCAACTCATCTTT. Translating it yields CACDTLLLGDTQLIF.

This clone was seen a handful of times. This chain uses TRDV1 with TRDJ2; 9 bases line up with TRDD3. This CDR3 contains 19 residues. The germline V gene has CDR1 TSWWSYY and CDR2 QGS. J lost 2 bases, V lost 1 base, and 11 bases had no gene match. The CDR3 bases are TGTGCTCTTGGGGAACGCAGTCTGGGGGATTTCCCCTTGACAGCACAACTCTTCTTT. Protein: CALGERSLGDFPLTAQLFF.

This clone was seen a handful of times. Other nucleotide sequences from this sample produce the same CDR3. The chain links TRDV2 to TRDJ3; 12 bases are a match to TRDD3. The V gene end was trimmed by 1 base and the J gene end by 0 bases; junction bases not matched to a gene: 21. The CDR3 loop spans 25 amino acids. The germline V gene encodes CDR1 GEAIGNYY and CDR2 EKD. CDR3 DNA sequence: TGTGCCTGTGACACATCTACTGGGGGATACTCAAAGCCGGCTACGAGCTCCTGGGACACCCGACAGATGTTTTTC. It yields the protein CACDTSTGGYSKPATSSWDTRQMFF.

The chain employs TRDV1 and TRDJ1; the match to TRDD3 covers 13 bases. CDR3 length: 22 amino acids. CDR1 and CDR2 (germline): TSWWSYY, QGS. J was trimmed by 1 base and V by 3 bases; bases with no gene match: 20. CDR3 loop: CALGEPEVAYWGIRPTTDKLIF. The DNA of the CDR3 is TGTGCTCTTGGGGAGCCTGAGGTCGCGTACTGGGGGATACGCCCTACCACCGATAAACTCATCTTT.

This clone is deemed medium-sized. The identical CDR3 is also encoded by other nucleotide sequences in the sample. The chain combines TRDV1 with TRDJ1, with D possibly being TRDD3 (8 bases). Germline V lookup: CDR1 TSWWSYY, CDR2 QGS. There are 23 residues in the CDR3. V lost 3 bases, J lost 8 bases, and 43 bases lay in between. The CDR3 DNA follows: TGTGCTCTTGGGGACGGTTATTCCTACGATTACTGGGGGCACGGATACGGCCGAGTGAAACTCATCTTT. As protein: CALGDGYSYDYWGHGYGRVKLIF.

This clone was seen a few times. One base separates it from a far larger clone, so it is likely a read error. This CDR3 is also generated by other DNA sequences in the sample. This chain connects TRDV2 to TRDJ2, with TRDD3 matching 11 bases. The CDR3 loop spans 21 amino acids. The germline CDR1 and CDR2 sequences are GEAIGNYY and EKD. The CDR3 loop reads CACDPLLPGGGYGSLTAQLFF. CDR3 nucleotides: TGCGCCTGTGACCCCCTCCTACCGGGTGGGGGATACGGTTCTTTGACAGCACAACTCTTCTTT.

This clone is labeled medium-sized. Other DNA sequences of this sample code for an identical CDR3. The CDR3 DNA follows: TGTGCCTGTGACACCGGAGGGTTTAGCTCCTGGGACACCCGACAGATGTTTTTC. This sequence encodes CACDTGGFSSWDTRQMFF. This sequence joins TRDV2 and TRDJ3; no firm D call. The V gene's germline CDR1 is GEAIGNYY and CDR2 EKD. V lost 0 bases and J 0 bases, leaving 11 bases between the germline ends. This CDR3 has 18 residues.

This clone was seen only a few times. This likely came from a read error, as a far larger clone is one base away. The gene calls are TRDV1 and TRDJ1; tentatively, D is TRDD3 (5 bases). Trimming took 3 bases from V and 5 from J, leaving 31 bases between them. Germline CDR1 is TSWWSYY and CDR2 is QGS. This CDR3 contains 20 residues. The CDR3 bases are TGTGCTCTTGGGGATGCCCGTTCCCCCGCCTGGGAACCACCCCTGGATAAACTCATCTTT. Translated: CALGDARSPAWEPPLDKLIF.

Only a few counts were recorded for this clone. The junction does not match germline at one end; this may be a read error. DNA for the CDR3: TGTGCTCTTGGGGAACTAGGGACCTACCCGCGCCGTACTGGGGGAATCCCTTTAACAGCACAACTCTTCTTT. As protein: CALGELGTYPRRTGGIPLTAQLFF. The V gene is TRDV1, the J gene TRDJ2, with 9 bases identical to TRDD3. CDR3 length: 24 amino acids. The germline CDR1 and CDR2 sequences are TSWWSYY and QGS.

As to this clone: A read error likely explains this, since a far larger clone differs by one base. This CDR3 is also generated by other DNA sequences in the sample. V usage is TRDV1 and J usage is TRDJ1; 11 bases align to TRDD3. Germline CDR1 TSWWSYY, CDR2 QGS. The CDR3 extends over 24 amino acids. CDR3 nucleotide sequence: TGTGCTCTCGGGGAGTACCATCCGGTCGCATTCTACTGGGGGATATCCCCATACACCGATAAACTCATCTTT. It encodes CALGEYHPVAFYWGISPYTDKLIF.

By share, this clone counts as medium-sized. This sample includes further DNA sequences coding for the same CDR3. The CDR3 region has the DNA TGTGCCTTTAGACCACCCAATCTCGATAAACTCATCTTT. Translation gives CAFRPPNLDKLIF. This rearrangement joins TRDV3 to TRDJ1, with unresolved D. The germline V gene has CDR1 TVYSNPD and CDR2 GDNSRS (reference sequence). CDR3 length equals 13 residues. V was cut by 0 bases and J by 4 bases, with 12 bases left in between.

This clone has just a few counts. The chain employs TRDV2 and TRDJ1, with 12 positions matching TRDD3. Germline assignment: CDR1 GEAIGNYY and CDR2 EKD. The CDR3 loop spans 20 amino acids. Unmatched junction bases numbered 13, after V lost 0 bases and J lost 0 bases. CDR3 coding DNA: TGTGCCTGTGACACCGTATCCACACTGGGGGATACCCTGTACACCGATAAACTCATCTTT. It encodes CACDTVSTLGDTLYTDKLIF.

As regards this clone: A much larger clone differs by one base, so this may be a read error. The chain is built from TRDV1 and TRDJ1; the D gene is possibly TRDD3 (10 bases). In germline, CDR1 is TSWWSYY, CDR2 QGS. The CDR3 loop spans 23 amino acids. Here the CDR3 DNA reads TGTGCTATTGGGGCGGCAAAGACGGCCTTCCTACGGGGGATACGCCCCTACACCGATAAACTCATCTTT. Residues: CAIGAAKTAFLRGIRPYTDKLIF.

This clone is medium-sized within its sample. V gene TRDV2 combines with J gene TRDJ1; possible D gene TRDD3, 6 bases. V gave up 3 bases and J gave up 1 base, with 23 bases separating them. This CDR3 is 18 amino acids long. Germline V gene data show CDR1 as GEAIGNYY and CDR2 as EKD. CDR3 sequence: CACDPFLPPLGSTDKLIF. As DNA, the CDR3 is TGTGCCTGTGACCCATTCCTCCCACCCCTGGGGAGCACCGATAAACTCATCTTT.

By share, this clone counts as medium-sized. This chain connects TRDV3 to TRDJ1, with 9 bases aligning to TRDD3. Germline CDR1 reads TVYSNPD; CDR2 reads GDNSRS (reference sequence). CDR3 size: 17 residues. V lost 2 bases, J lost 10 bases, and 23 bases stayed unmatched. In nucleotides, the CDR3 is TGTGCCTTTGGCCCCCGACTGGGGGACACCTACACTTTCGGACTCATCTTT. Translated, it gives CAFGPRLGDTYTFGLIF.

The V call is TRDV2, the J call TRDJ1; a possible D gene is TRDD3 (6 bases). V was pared by 0 bases and J by 1 base, with 14 bases between. CDR1 is GEAIGNYY, CDR2 EKD, per germline. There are 16 residues in the CDR3. This CDR3 is CACDTVSGDPTDKLIF. CDR3 coding DNA: TGTGCCTGTGACACCGTTTCTGGGGACCCCACCGATAAACTCATCTTT.